The next 20 T cell receptor beta chains were all read from a single sample in a study of shared clonotypes between healthy human individuals. Using immunoSEQ multiplex PCR, the repertoire was profiled, and TCRdb retains in-frame clones only, with some absent. Here the sample spans roughly 1,500,000 clones, about 98.5% being singletons. The sample comprised naive CD4+ T cells sorted from blood. The subset: CD45RA+ positively selected. The receptors here all came from a man aged 25 to 45 in good health.

The rearrangement joins TRBV6-6 to TRBJ2-1, with a tentative D call TRBD1 (6 bases). Germline V gene lookup returns CDR1 MNHNY and CDR2 SVGAGI (reference sequence). The CDR3 is made up of 11 amino acids. Trimming removed 6 bases at V and 9 bases at J, with 9 bases between. The CDR3 region is CASSQGFEQFF. For the CDR3, the DNA is TGTGCCAGCAGCCAGGGGTTTGAGCAGTTCTTC.

The chain links TRBV5-6 to TRBJ2-1; 10 bases are shared with TRBD2. This CDR3 region has 15 residues. Germline V gene data show CDR1 as SGHDT and CDR2 as YYEEEE. The J segment lost 4 bases and the V segment lost 0 bases, leaving 1 base of the junction unmatched. DNA of the CDR3: TGTGCCAGCAGCTTGGAGGGACTAGCGTACAATGAGCAGTTCTTC. Its translation: CASSLEGLAYNEQFF.

The CDR3 reads CASSQMGDQPQHF. DNA for the CDR3: TGTGCCAGCAGTCAAATGGGAGATCAGCCCCAGCATTTT. The chain has TRBV2 and TRBJ1-5; no reliable D call. Between the trimmed V and J ends, which lost 5 bases and 5 bases, there was a span of 10 bases. This CDR3 has 13 residues. Germline V CDR1 and CDR2: SNHLY, FYNNEI.

The chain links TRBV19 to TRBJ2-1, with TRBD2 identical over 7 bases. This CDR3 is built from 16 residues. CDR1 is LNHDA, CDR2 SQIVND, per germline (reference sequence). V was pared by 7 bases and J by 2 bases, with 11 bases of the junction left unmatched. The CDR3 reads CASKVGRERTYNEQFF. The CDR3 DNA reads as TGTGCCAGTAAGGTGGGGCGGGAGAGAACCTACAATGAGCAGTTCTTC. Looking up the rest from reference TRBV19 and TRBJ2-1 gives the full variable domain: DGGITQSPKYLFRKEGQNVTLSCEQNLNHDAMYWYRQDPGQGLRLIYYSQIVNDFQKGDIAEGYSVSREKKESFPLTVTSAQKNPTAFYLCASKVGRERTYNEQFFGPGTRLTVL.

The chain carries TRBV5-1 and TRBJ1-2; the match to TRBD1 covers 10 bases. The V gene's germline CDR1 is SGHRS and CDR2 YFSETQ. V lost 0 bases to trimming and J lost 5 bases; unmatched junction nucleotides: 7. The CDR3 consists of 16 residues. CDR3 region: CASSLESGQGLYGYTF. The DNA of the CDR3 is TGCGCCAGCAGCTTGGAATCGGGACAGGGGCTGTATGGCTACACCTTC.

The chain links TRBV29-1 to TRBJ2-7; D might be TRBD1 (9 bases). This CDR3 spans 14 amino acids. V lost 6 bases and J 7 bases, leaving 22 bases between the germline ends. CDR1 and CDR2 from the germline V gene are SQVTM and ANQGSEA. CDR3 DNA sequence: TGCAGCGTCTACAGGGGGCGCAGCGGGGGTGAGCAGTACTTC. Amino acids: CSVYRGRSGGEQYF.

CDR3 in DNA: TGTGCCAGCAGCGTGCGACCGAACACTGAAGCTTTCTTT. This codes for CASSVRPNTEAFF. This chain connects TRBV9 to TRBJ1-1; D call uncertain. V was trimmed by 2 bases and J by 1 base, leaving 6 bases between them. Per germline, CDR1 SGDLS and CDR2 YYNGEE. The CDR3 consists of 13 residues.

The chain recombines TRBV5-4 with TRBJ2-6; 7 bases are a match to TRBD1. Germline CDR1 reads SGHNT; CDR2 reads YYREEE (reference sequence). The trim removed 4 bases at V and 2 bases at J, leaving 12 bases unmatched. The CDR3 has 18 residues. The CDR3 loop reads CASSPNIGQGAGANVLTF. DNA of the CDR3: TGTGCCAGCAGCCCCAATATTGGTCAGGGGGCTGGGGCCAACGTCCTGACTTTC.

The V and J genes are TRBV11-2 and TRBJ2-7; D remains ambiguous. The V end lost 2 bases, the J end lost 7 bases, and 9 bases lay between the germline ends. The CDR3 spans 12 residues. Germline CDR1 is SGHAT and CDR2 is FQNNGV. The CDR3 nucleotides read TGTGCCAGCAGCTTATCCTCCTTAGAGCAGTACTTC. Amino acids: CASSLSSLEQYF.

CDR3 coding DNA: TGTGCCAGCAGCTTAAAGGCCAGCACAGATACGCAGTATTTT. It encodes CASSLKASTDTQYF. V is TRBV7-9 and J is TRBJ2-3, with no clear D. V was clipped by 2 bases and J by 0 bases, with 6 bases between them. Germline V gene lookup returns CDR1 SEHNR and CDR2 FQNEAQ (reference sequence). This CDR3 spans 14 amino acids.

This rearrangement joins TRBV27 to TRBJ1-2, with 7 bases that match TRBD1. The CDR3 sequence is 13 residues long. Germline lookup yields CDR1 MNHEY and CDR2 SMNVEV (reference sequence). The V segment lost 5 bases and the J segment 6 bases; nucleotides outside the gene matches: 6. CDR3: CASSRDSNNGYTF. The CDR3 bases are TGTGCCAGCAGTCGGGACAGCAATAATGGCTACACCTTC.

The chain carries TRBV5-6 and TRBJ2-7; the match to TRBD1 covers 10 bases. In germline, CDR1 is SGHDT, CDR2 YYEEEE. V was clipped by 3 bases and J by 7 bases; unmatched bases: 10. This CDR3 is 15 amino acids long. The CDR3 protein is CASSSTGTGVPEQYF. For the CDR3, the DNA is TGTGCCAGCAGCTCTACCGGGACAGGGGTTCCTGAGCAGTACTTC.

The chain recombines TRBV5-1 with TRBJ1-1; perhaps TRBD1 as D (5 bases). The CDR3 has 15 amino acids. From germline, CDR1 is SGHRS and CDR2 YFSETQ. Trimming shortened V by 6 bases and J by 0 bases, and 15 bases separated the two germline ends. The CDR3 sequence: CASNWQGGMNTEAFF. The CDR3 bases are TGCGCCAGCAATTGGCAGGGCGGAATGAACACTGAAGCTTTCTTT.

The chain is built from TRBV5-1 and TRBJ2-7; TRBD2 matches at 14 bases. Looked up from germline, CDR1 is SGHRS and CDR2 is YFSETQ. The CDR3 is made up of 14 amino acids. V lost 4 bases, J lost 9 bases, and 6 bases stayed unmatched. The CDR3 region is CASSGTSGSSGQYF. Written as DNA, the CDR3 is TGCGCCAGCAGCGGGACTAGCGGGAGCTCCGGGCAGTACTTC.

In DNA, the CDR3 is TGCGCCAGCAGCTTGAGTTCCGGGTTTAATACTGAAGCTTTCTTT. It encodes CASSLSSGFNTEAFF. The genes are TRBV5-1 and TRBJ1-1; D is ambiguous. Trimming cost V 1 base and J 5 bases, with 15 bases left between them. This CDR3 region has 15 residues. Germline CDR1 is SGHRS and CDR2 is YFSETQ.

This chain joins TRBV19 and TRBJ2-6, with D unresolved. Trimming shortened V by 8 bases and J by 0 bases, and 2 bases separated the two germline ends. This CDR3 comprises 12 residues. The germline gives CDR1 LNHDA, CDR2 SQIVND (reference sequence). The CDR3 DNA follows: TGTGCCAGTCACTCTGGGGCCAACGTCCTGACTTTC. It yields the protein CASHSGANVLTF. Variable domain in full (rest from reference TRBV19 and TRBJ2-6): DGGITQSPKYLFRKEGQNVTLSCEQNLNHDAMYWYRQDPGQGLRLIYYSQIVNDFQKGDIAEGYSVSREKKESFPLTVTSAQKNPTAFYLCASHSGANVLTFGAGSRLTVL.

The V gene is TRBV11-3, the J gene TRBJ2-5; D ambiguous. CDR1 and CDR2 from the germline V gene are SGHNT and YENEEA. V lost 1 base and J lost 4, with 4 bases in between. The CDR3 totals 12 residues. DNA for the CDR3: TGTGCCAGCAGCTTAGTGGCAGAGACCCAGTACTTC. Residues: CASSLVAETQYF. Variable domain in full (rest from reference TRBV11-3 and TRBJ2-5): EAGVVQSPRYKIIEKKQPVAFWCNPISGHNTLYWYLQNLGQGPELLIRYENEEAVDDSQLPKDRFSAERLKGVDSTLKIQPAELGDSAVYLCASSLVAETQYFGPGTRLLVL.

The chain carries TRBV29-1 and TRBJ2-1; possible D gene TRBD1, 5 bases. V lost 1 base and J 6 bases, leaving 7 bases between the germline ends. From germline, CDR1 is SQVTM and CDR2 ANQGSEA. The CDR3 contains 12 residues. The CDR3 spells CSVEGGGNEQFF. In DNA, the CDR3 is TGCAGCGTTGAAGGGGGCGGCAATGAGCAGTTCTTC.

The V gene is TRBV5-1, the J gene TRBJ2-5; 13 bases match TRBD2. Per germline, CDR1 SGHRS and CDR2 YFSETQ. This CDR3 spans 15 amino acids. V lost 4 bases, J lost 4 bases, and 4 bases stayed unmatched. The CDR3 nucleotides are TGCGCCAGCAGCGCGGGACTAGCGGGACGAGAGACCCAGTACTTC. Its translation: CASSAGLAGRETQYF.

V gene TRBV15 combines with J gene TRBJ1-2; D is ambiguous. Germline V gene sequence: CDR1 LNHNV, CDR2 YYDKDF (reference sequence). The length of the CDR3 is 12 residues. Trimming removed 1 base at V and 10 bases at J, with 10 bases between. The CDR3 DNA sequence: TGTGCCACCAGCAGAGTTCCGGATTCCTACACCTTC. Protein sequence: CATSRVPDSYTF. The full variable domain, with the rest looked up from reference TRBV15 and TRBJ1-2, is DAMVIQNPRYQVTQFGKPVTLSCSQTLNHNVMYWYQQKSSQAPKLLFHYYDKDFNNEADTPDNFQSRRPNTSFCFLDIRSPGLGDTAMYLCATSRVPDSYTFGSGTRLTVV.